This T cell receptor beta chain was recovered during a study of T cell responses to AZD1222 COVID-19 vaccine. Study-level findings and limits: The donor group comprised mostly white British people and more females; the analysis possibly underestimated clonal diversity.

Generated by immunoSEQ multiplex PCR, the TCRdb table keeps only in-frame clones and is missing some. Of approximately 190,000 clones in the sample, approximately 92% were seen once. With respect to this clone: The target antigen is unknown.

The CDR3 length is 14 residues. The germline V gene encodes CDR1 MNHEY and CDR2 SVGAGI. With 8 bases removed from V and 2 bases from J, the gap between germline ends came to 16 bases. The source material was peripheral blood, sampled on day 0 of AZD1222 vaccination. The source is an adult in good health. This chain joins TRBV6-5 and TRBJ2-7; D is unclear. The CDR3 nucleotides are TGTGCCAGCGGAAGGGCCCGCACCGCCTACGAGCAGTACTTC. Translation: CASGRARTAYEQYF.